The 27 T cell receptor beta chains below come from one sample, sequenced in a study of cytomegalovirus exposure and HLA in healthy donors (dated by TCRdb to about 2017). Receptor amplification or capture employed the immunoSEQ multiplex PCR assay. A mixture of 60 forward primers for TCR Vbeta segments and 13 reverse primers for TCR Jbeta segments was used in the multiplex PCR. Held by TCRdb, this immuneACCESS table contains in-frame sequences only and omits some clones. Under half of the omission traces to an unresolved V gene where checked; the cause of the rest is unknown. The sample has 150,000 to 200,000 clones on record, around 90% of them singletons. Less than 1.3% of the sample goes to the ten largest clones. Input material: PBMCs. Receptors were obtained from a boy between 2 and 10 years old in good health and CMV-seronegative.

The V call is TRBV9, the J call TRBJ2-7, with 8 bases that match TRBD2. The CDR3 is 14 amino acids. Germline assignment: CDR1 SGDLS and CDR2 YYNGEE. J was trimmed by 2 bases and V by 1 base; bases with no gene match: 2. Here the CDR3 reads CASSVYGGAYEQYF. CDR3 sequence (DNA): TGTGCCAGCAGCGTATACGGGGGGGCCTACGAGCAGTACTTC. Complete variable domain (other parts from reference TRBV9 and TRBJ2-7): DSGVTQTPKHLITATGQRVTLRCSPRSGDLSVYWYQQSLDQGLQFLIQYYNGEERAKGNILERFSAQQFPDLHSELNLSSLELGDSALYFCASSVYGGAYEQYFGPGTRLTVT.

The rearrangement uses TRBV4-2 and TRBJ2-3; no clear D gene. Germline V CDR1 and CDR2: LGHNA, YNFKEQ. The CDR3 is 16 amino acids. V gave up 0 bases and J gave up 0 bases, with 10 bases separating them. DNA of the CDR3: TGTGCCAGCAGCCAAGACTCGGTAACTAGCACAGATACGCAGTATTTT. Its protein product is CASSQDSVTSTDTQYF.

The chain carries TRBV6-5 and TRBJ1-5, with 8 bases aligning to TRBD1. Germline CDR1 MNHEY, CDR2 SVGAGI. Unmatched junction bases numbered 7, after V lost 5 bases and J lost 4 bases. The CDR3 extends over 15 amino acids. In DNA form, the CDR3 reads TGTGCCAGCAGTATCAGGGGGCCGGGGAATCAGCCCCAGCATTTT. This encodes CASSIRGPGNQPQHF.

CDR3 coding DNA: TGCAGCCTACGGGGACAGGGTCTTGAGACCCAGTACTTC. Its protein is CSLRGQGLETQYF. This rearrangement joins TRBV29-1 to TRBJ2-5, with 9 bases aligning to TRBD1. The V gene end was trimmed by 8 bases and the J gene end by 5 bases; junction bases not matched to a gene: 9. There are 13 residues in the CDR3. CDR1 and CDR2 (germline): SQVTM, ANQGSEA.

The rearrangement uses TRBV5-1 and TRBJ1-2; unclear D gene. The CDR3 has 15 residues. Per germline, CDR1 SGHRS and CDR2 YFSETQ. The ends were cut back, 0 bases at V and 0 bases at J, with 9 bases in the middle. CDR3 in amino acids: CASSLGGLANYGYTF. The CDR3 region has the DNA TGCGCCAGCAGCTTGGGAGGATTAGCTAACTATGGCTACACCTTC.

The chain carries TRBV2 and TRBJ1-5; no definite D call. CDR1 SNHLY and CDR2 FYNNEI come from the germline V gene. This CDR3 is built from 13 residues. With 4 bases removed from V and 8 bases from J, the gap between germline ends came to 12 bases. CDR3 nucleotide sequence: TGTGCCAGCAGTGCAATTCCGGGAGAGCCCCAGCATTTT. It codes for CASSAIPGEPQHF.

This clone was recorded once. One junction end does not reproduce the germline sequence, and a read error may be involved. V is TRBV7-9 and J is TRBJ2-7, with a weak D call TRBD1 (5 bases). This CDR3 contains 16 residues. Germline CDR1 and CDR2: SEHNR and FQNEAQ (reference sequence). The CDR3 loop reads CSSSPPPGSPPYEQYF. The CDR3 nucleotides read TGTTCCAGCAGCCCCCCCCCAGGGTCCCCACCCTACGAGCAGTACTTC.

The chain employs TRBV6-5 and TRBJ2-7, with D perhaps TRBD2 (6 bases). Trimming stripped 6 bases from V and 4 bases from J, with 16 bases between. This CDR3 is 14 amino acids long. Germline CDR1 reads MNHEY; CDR2 reads SVGAGI. In DNA, the CDR3 is TGTGCCAGCAGCCGCAGCCAGGCGGGATACGAGCAGTACTTC. This translates into CASSRSQAGYEQYF.

This clone was observed a handful of times. This chain connects TRBV18 to TRBJ1-2; D remains unclear. Germline V lookup: CDR1 KGHSH, CDR2 LQKENI. Trimming took off 2 bases at V and 5 bases at J, with 6 bases between the two ends. This CDR3 is 12 amino acids long. The CDR3 region has the DNA TGTGCCAGCTCACCAGCGGGATATGGCTACACCTTC. Encoded protein: CASSPAGYGYTF.

The chain links TRBV7-9 to TRBJ1-1; tentative D call: TRBD1 (6 bases). V dropped 4 bases and J dropped 6 bases, with 15 bases sitting between them. The CDR3 is 14 residues long. Germline V gives CDR1 SEHNR, CDR2 FQNEAQ (reference sequence). CDR3 coding DNA: TGTGCCAGCAGCTGGCCCTTCAGGGGCTCTGAAGCTTTCTTT. Translated: CASSWPFRGSEAFF.

The rearrangement links TRBV10-1 to TRBJ2-3; D call uncertain. Trimming pared 5 bases from V and 3 bases from J, leaving 12 bases between. Per germline, CDR1 WNHNN and CDR2 SYGVQD (reference sequence). The CDR3 totals 14 residues. This CDR3 is CASSSLYPTDTQYF. CDR3 DNA sequence: TGCGCCAGCAGTTCGCTCTACCCGACAGATACGCAGTATTTT.

This chain uses TRBV5-1 with TRBJ2-3; D is uncertain. Germline loops: CDR1 SGHRS, CDR2 YFSETQ. The CDR3 loop spans 13 amino acids. The V and J ends lost 5 bases and 4 bases respectively, with 11 bases between them. In DNA, the CDR3 is TGCGCCAGCAGAGCCTCTTTGGCAGATACGCAGTATTTT. This gives the protein CASRASLADTQYF.

This chain uses TRBV19 with TRBJ1-4; TRBD1 might be the D (6 bases). The CDR3 consists of 15 residues. Between the trimmed V and J ends, which lost 3 bases and 0 bases, there was a span of 8 bases. Germline V lookup: CDR1 LNHDA, CDR2 SQIVND (reference sequence). CDR3 sequence reads: CASSIGQSTNEKLFF. The DNA of the CDR3 is TGTGCCAGTAGTATTGGACAGTCAACTAATGAAAAACTGTTTTTT. The full variable domain, with the rest looked up from reference TRBV19 and TRBJ1-4, is DGGITQSPKYLFRKEGQNVTLSCEQNLNHDAMYWYRQDPGQGLRLIYYSQIVNDFQKGDIAEGYSVSREKKESFPLTVTSAQKNPTAFYLCASSIGQSTNEKLFFGSGTQLSVL.

With regard to this clone: The junction departs from the called germline gene at one end, perhaps through a read error. The chain links TRBV6-1 to TRBJ1-1, with 7 bases that match TRBD1. The CDR3 runs 13 residues. Germline-derived CDR1 and CDR2 are MNHNS and SASEGT. CDR3 nucleotides: TGTGCCAGCAGTGAAGTGATGAGGGACAGCCATTACTTT. Translation: CASSEVMRDSHYF.

V gene TRBV7-3 combines with J gene TRBJ2-3, with TRBD2 matching over 8 bases. Germline CDR1 and CDR2: SGHTA and FQGTGA. The CDR3 is 16 amino acids. V shed 1 base, J shed 1 base, and the junction held 4 bases outside the gene matches. The CDR3 DNA is TGTGCCAGCAGCTTAAAGATGCGGGGGGGCACAGATACGCAGTATTTT. Amino acids: CASSLKMRGGTDTQYF.

The chain combines TRBV9 with TRBJ2-2, with 7 bases that match TRBD1. This CDR3 spans 16 amino acids. Germline V lookup: CDR1 SGDLS, CDR2 YYNGEE. J was trimmed by 1 base and V by 3 bases; bases with no gene match: 6. This CDR3 is CASSANRGKNTGELFF. DNA of the CDR3: TGTGCCAGCAGCGCGAACAGGGGAAAGAACACCGGGGAGCTGTTTTTT.

This chain connects TRBV2 to TRBJ1-6; D ambiguous. CDR1 is SNHLY, CDR2 FYNNEI, per germline. CDR3 length: 16 residues. The V end lost 4 bases, the J end lost 0 bases, and 10 bases lay between the germline ends. The CDR3 loop reads CASSVLGSSYNSPLHF. CDR3 DNA: TGTGCCAGCAGTGTCTTGGGCAGCTCCTATAATTCACCCCTCCACTTT.

The chain uses TRBV18 and TRBJ1-4; the match to TRBD1 covers 8 bases. Germline V gene data show CDR1 as KGHSH and CDR2 as LQKENI. The V and J ends lost 3 bases and 6 bases, in that order; junction bases with no gene match: 6. The CDR3 is made up of 15 amino acids. CDR3 DNA sequence: TGTGCCAGCTCACCGGACAGGGAGAATGATGAAAAACTGTTTTTT. It specifies CASSPDRENDEKLFF.

The chain is built from TRBV2 and TRBJ2-7; 7 bases map to TRBD1. From germline, CDR1 is SNHLY and CDR2 FYNNEI. Trimming removed 1 base from V and 5 bases from J; junction bases left unmatched: 2. CDR3 length: 13 amino acids. The CDR3 loop reads CASSEEGAHEQYF. The CDR3 region has the DNA TGTGCCAGCAGTGAAGAGGGGGCCCACGAGCAGTACTTC.

The genes are TRBV9 and TRBJ2-3; 15 bases match TRBD2. Trimming at V came to 4 bases and at J to 3 bases, leaving 6 bases not matched to a gene. The CDR3 extends over 17 amino acids. Germline assignment: CDR1 SGDLS and CDR2 YYNGEE. CDR3 sequence: CASSHRTSGGGTDTQYF. As DNA, the CDR3 is TGTGCCAGCAGCCATCGGACTAGCGGGGGGGGGACAGATACGCAGTATTTT.

V is TRBV6-1 and J is TRBJ2-7, with 7 bases matching TRBD2. CDR1 MNHNS and CDR2 SASEGT come from the germline V gene. CDR3 size: 15 residues. The ends lost 3 bases at V and 2 bases at J; junction bases unmatched: 7. In nucleotides, the CDR3 is TGTGCCAGCAGTGAGAATTTGGGGGGGGCCTACGAGCAGTACTTC. Translation: CASSENLGGAYEQYF.

The CDR3, as DNA: TGCGCCAGCAGCTTACAGGGGGCCCCGAATGAAAAACTGTTTTTT. This translates into CASSLQGAPNEKLFF. The chain is built from TRBV5-1 and TRBJ1-4; TRBD1 agrees at 9 bases. The V gene end was trimmed by 2 bases and the J gene end by 5 bases; junction bases not matched to a gene: 4. From germline, CDR1 is SGHRS and CDR2 YFSETQ. The CDR3 consists of 15 residues.

Remarks on this clone: The CDR3 carries no conserved terminal phenylalanine or tryptophan, so it likely arises from a read error. The limits of the CDR3 on the DNA are not certain, so only TCRdb's listed CDR3 is given. This sequence joins TRBV6-5 and TRBJ2-7; the D call of TRBD2 is as the table states it, not checked on the DNA. Germline values: CDR1 MNHEY, CDR2 SVGAGI. The CDR3 comprises 13 residues, both ends counted. This CDR3 is CASSYYRAGGIFL.

This clone occurred once. The chain uses TRBV9 and TRBJ1-1, with D hard to call. The germline V and J ends were trimmed by 8 bases and 0 bases, with 14 bases remaining between them. Per germline, CDR1 SGDLS and CDR2 YYNGEE. The CDR3 is made up of 14 amino acids. Written as DNA, the CDR3 is TGTGCCAGTACTAGAGAGGGCCTGAACACTGAAGCTTTCTTT. It translates to CASTREGLNTEAFF.

The gene calls are TRBV4-1 and TRBJ1-5; no firm D call. This CDR3 contains 15 residues. The germline V gene has CDR1 MGHRA and CDR2 YSYEKL. Trimming left V 1 base short and J 1 base short, with 8 bases between. CDR3 DNA sequence: TGCGCCAGCAGCCAAGTGGAGACGAGCAATCAGCCCCAGCATTTT. It codes for CASSQVETSNQPQHF.

The V call is TRBV30, the J call TRBJ2-7, with D tentatively TRBD2 (7 bases). Germline V CDR1 and CDR2: GTSNPN, SVGIG (reference sequence). Trimming stripped 8 bases from V and 6 bases from J, with 17 bases between. There are 12 residues in the CDR3. CDR3 protein: CASGDTPSEQYF. CDR3 nucleotide sequence: TGTGCCAGCGGGGACACCCCCTCCGAGCAGTACTTC.

The chain employs TRBV30 and TRBJ2-1, with 9 bases that match TRBD1. The V gene's germline CDR1 is GTSNPN and CDR2 SVGIG (reference sequence). V lost 0 bases to trimming and J lost 5 bases; unmatched junction nucleotides: 5. The CDR3 sequence is 15 residues long. CDR3: CAWSVGDRANNEQFF. In DNA, the CDR3 is TGTGCCTGGAGTGTAGGGGACAGGGCCAACAATGAGCAGTTCTTC.